This T cell receptor beta chain emerged from a study of T-cell memory formation after mild COVID-19. This clonotype was picked up a small number of times. TCRdb used MiXCR to reprocess the 5' RACE reads, holding one entry per CDR3 protein. This sample has hundreds of thousands of distinct CDR3 sequences, with around 25% found just once. V was shortened by 5 bases and J by 0 bases, with 11 bases between the two germline ends. This CDR3 contains 16 residues. The receptor was derived from an adult woman who had mild COVID-19 (a few samples of this study predate the infection). Cell type and time point are not known. The sample consisted of PBMCs or a T cell subset sorted from them (not recorded which). The chain combines TRBV12-3 or TRBV12-4 with TRBJ2-6, with D possibly TRBD1 on 6 matching bases. The CDR3 loop is CASSPQGHSGANVLTF. As DNA, the CDR3 is TGTGCCAGCAGTCCACAGGGCCACTCTGGGGCCAACGTCCTGACTTTC.